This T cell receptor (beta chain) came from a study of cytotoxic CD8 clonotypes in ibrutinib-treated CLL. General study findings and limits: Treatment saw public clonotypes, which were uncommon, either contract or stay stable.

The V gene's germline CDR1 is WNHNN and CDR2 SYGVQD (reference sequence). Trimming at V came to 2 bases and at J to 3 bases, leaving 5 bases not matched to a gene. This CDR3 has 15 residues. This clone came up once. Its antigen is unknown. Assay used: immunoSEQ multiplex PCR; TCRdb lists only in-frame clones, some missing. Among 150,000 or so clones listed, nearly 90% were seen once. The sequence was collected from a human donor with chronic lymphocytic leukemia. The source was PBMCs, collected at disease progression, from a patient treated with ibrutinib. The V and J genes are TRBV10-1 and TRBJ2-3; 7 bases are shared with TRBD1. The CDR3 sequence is CASSEHTGDTDTQYF. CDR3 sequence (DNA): TGCGCCAGCAGTGAGCATACAGGGGATACAGATACGCAGTATTTT.